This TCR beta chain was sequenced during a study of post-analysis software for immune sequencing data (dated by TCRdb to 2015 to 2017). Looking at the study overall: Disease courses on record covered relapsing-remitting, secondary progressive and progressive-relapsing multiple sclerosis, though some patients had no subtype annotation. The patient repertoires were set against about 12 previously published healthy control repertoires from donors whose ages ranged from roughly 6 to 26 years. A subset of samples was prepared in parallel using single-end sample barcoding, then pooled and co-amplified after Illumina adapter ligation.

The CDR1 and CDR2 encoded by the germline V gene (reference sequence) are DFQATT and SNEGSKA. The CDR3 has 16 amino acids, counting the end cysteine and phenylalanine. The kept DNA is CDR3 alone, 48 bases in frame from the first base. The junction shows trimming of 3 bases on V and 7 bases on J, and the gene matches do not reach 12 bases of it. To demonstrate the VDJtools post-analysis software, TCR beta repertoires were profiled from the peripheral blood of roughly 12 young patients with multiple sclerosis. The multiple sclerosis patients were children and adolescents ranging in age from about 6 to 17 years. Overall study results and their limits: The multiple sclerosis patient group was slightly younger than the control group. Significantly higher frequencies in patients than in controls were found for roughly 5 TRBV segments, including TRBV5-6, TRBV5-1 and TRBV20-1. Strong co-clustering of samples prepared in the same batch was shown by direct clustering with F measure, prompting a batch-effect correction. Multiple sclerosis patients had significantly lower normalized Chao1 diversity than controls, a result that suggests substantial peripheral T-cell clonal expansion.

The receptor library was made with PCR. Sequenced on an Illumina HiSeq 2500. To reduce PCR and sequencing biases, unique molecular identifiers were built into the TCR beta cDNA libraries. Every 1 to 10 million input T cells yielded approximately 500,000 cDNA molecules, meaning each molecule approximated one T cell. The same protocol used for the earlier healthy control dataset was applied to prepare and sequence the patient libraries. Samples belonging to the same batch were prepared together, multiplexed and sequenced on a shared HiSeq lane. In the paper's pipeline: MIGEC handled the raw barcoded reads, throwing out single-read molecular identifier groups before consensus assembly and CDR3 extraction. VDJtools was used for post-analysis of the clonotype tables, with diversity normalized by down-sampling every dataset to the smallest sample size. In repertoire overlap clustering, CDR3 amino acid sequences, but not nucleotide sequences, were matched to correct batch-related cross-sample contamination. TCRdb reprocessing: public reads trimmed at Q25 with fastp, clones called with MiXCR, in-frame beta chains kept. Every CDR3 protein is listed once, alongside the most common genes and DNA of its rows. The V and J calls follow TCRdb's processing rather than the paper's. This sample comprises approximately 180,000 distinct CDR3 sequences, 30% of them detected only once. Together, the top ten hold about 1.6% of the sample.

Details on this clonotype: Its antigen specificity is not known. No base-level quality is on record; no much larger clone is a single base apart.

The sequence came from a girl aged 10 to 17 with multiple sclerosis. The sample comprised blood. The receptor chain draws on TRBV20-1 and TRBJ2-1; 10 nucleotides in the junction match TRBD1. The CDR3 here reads CSASGTGDYSLNEQFF. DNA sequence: TGCAGTGCTAGTGGGACAGGGGATTATTCTTTGAATGAGCAGTTCTTC.